This entry concerns a single T cell receptor (beta chain). Its antigen is undetermined. The source of the sample is a study of T cell responses to AZD1222 COVID-19 vaccine. Using immunoSEQ multiplex PCR, the repertoire was profiled, and TCRdb retains in-frame clones only, with some absent. Of 170,000 or so clones in the sample, 90% were seen once. The CDR3 has 13 residues. The V gene's germline CDR1 is SEHNR and CDR2 FQNEAQ (reference sequence). V lost 5 bases, J lost 0 bases, and 5 bases lay in between. Study-wide points: At baseline, seropositivity was found in only a handful of AZD1222 recipients. Spike-wide vaccine-associated CD4 TCRs dominated at 160-218 and 743-854. Females outnumbered males among donors, who were mostly white British; clonal diversity was possibly underestimated.

This TCR derives from an adult in good health. The sequences come from peripheral blood, collected on day 0 of AZD1222 vaccination. This rearrangement joins TRBV7-9 to TRBJ1-5; no firm D call. CDR3 in amino acids: CASSHGSNQPQHF. CDR3 DNA sequence: TGTGCCAGCAGCCACGGTAGCAATCAGCCCCAGCATTTT.